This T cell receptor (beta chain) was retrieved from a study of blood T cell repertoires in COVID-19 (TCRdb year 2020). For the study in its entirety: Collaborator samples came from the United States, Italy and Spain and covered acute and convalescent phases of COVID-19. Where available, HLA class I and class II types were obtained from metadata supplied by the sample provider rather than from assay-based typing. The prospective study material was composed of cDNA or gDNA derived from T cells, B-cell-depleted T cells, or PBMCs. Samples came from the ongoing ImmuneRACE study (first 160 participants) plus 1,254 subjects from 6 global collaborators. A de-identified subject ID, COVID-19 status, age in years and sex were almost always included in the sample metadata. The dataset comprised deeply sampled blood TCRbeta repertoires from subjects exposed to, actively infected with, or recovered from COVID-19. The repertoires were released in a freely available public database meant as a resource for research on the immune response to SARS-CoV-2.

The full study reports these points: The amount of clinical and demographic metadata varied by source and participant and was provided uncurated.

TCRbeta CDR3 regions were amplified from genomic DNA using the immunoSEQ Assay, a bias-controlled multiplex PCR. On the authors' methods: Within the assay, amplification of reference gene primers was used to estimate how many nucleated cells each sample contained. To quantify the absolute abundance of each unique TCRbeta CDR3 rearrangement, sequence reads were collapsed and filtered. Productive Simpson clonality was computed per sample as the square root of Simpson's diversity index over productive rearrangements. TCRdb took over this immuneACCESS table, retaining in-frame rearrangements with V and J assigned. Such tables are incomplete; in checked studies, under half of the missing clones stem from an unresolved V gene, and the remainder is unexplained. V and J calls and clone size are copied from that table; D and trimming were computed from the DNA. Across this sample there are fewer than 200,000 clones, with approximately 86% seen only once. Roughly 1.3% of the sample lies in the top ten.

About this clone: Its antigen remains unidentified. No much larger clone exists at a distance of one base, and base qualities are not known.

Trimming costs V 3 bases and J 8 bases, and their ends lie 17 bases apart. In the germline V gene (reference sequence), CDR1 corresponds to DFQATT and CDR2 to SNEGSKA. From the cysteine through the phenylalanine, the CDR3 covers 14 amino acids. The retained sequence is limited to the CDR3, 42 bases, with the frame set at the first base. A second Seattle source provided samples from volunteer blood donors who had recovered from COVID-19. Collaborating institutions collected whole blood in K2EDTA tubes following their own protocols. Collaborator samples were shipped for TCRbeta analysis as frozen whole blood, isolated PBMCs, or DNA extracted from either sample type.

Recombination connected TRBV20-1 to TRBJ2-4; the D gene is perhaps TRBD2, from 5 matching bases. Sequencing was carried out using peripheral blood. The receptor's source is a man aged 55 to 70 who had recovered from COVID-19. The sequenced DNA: TGCAGTGCTAGTCCCCCCTTAGCCGGGGACATTCAGTACTTC. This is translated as CSASPPLAGDIQYF.